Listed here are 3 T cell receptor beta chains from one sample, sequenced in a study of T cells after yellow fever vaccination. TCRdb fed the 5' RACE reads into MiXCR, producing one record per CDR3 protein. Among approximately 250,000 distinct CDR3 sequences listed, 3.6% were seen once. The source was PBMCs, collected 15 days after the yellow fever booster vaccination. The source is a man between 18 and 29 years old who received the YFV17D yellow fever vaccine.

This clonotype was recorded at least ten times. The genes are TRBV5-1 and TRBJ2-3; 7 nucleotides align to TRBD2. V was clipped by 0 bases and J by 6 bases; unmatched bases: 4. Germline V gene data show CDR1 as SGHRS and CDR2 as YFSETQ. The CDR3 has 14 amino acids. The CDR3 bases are TGCGCCAGCAGCTTGGCTAGCGGTCGGGATACGCAGTATTTT. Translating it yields CASSLASGRDTQYF.

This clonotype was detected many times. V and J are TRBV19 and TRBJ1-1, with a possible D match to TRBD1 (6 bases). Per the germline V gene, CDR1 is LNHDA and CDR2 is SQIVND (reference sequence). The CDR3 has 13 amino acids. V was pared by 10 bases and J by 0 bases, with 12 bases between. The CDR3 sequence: CATEDRMNTEAFF. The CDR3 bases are TGTGCCACCGAGGACAGAATGAACACTGAAGCTTTCTTT.

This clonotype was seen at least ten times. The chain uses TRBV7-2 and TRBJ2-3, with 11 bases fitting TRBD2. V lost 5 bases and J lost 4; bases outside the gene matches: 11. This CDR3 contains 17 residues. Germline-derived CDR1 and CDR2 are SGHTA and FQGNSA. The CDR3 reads CASSPGRGSGGADTQYF. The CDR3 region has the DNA TGTGCCAGCAGCCCCGGCCGAGGTAGCGGGGGGGCAGATACGCAGTATTTT.